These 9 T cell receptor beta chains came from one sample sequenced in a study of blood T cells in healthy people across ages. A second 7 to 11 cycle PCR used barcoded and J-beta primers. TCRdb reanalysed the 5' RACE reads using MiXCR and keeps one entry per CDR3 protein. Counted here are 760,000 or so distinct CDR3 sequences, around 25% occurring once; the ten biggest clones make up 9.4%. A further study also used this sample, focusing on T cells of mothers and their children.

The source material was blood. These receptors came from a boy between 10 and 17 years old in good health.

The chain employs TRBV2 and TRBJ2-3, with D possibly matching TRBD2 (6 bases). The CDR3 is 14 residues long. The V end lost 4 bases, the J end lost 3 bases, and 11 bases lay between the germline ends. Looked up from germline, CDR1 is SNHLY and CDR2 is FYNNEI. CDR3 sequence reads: CASSGRLVTDTQYF. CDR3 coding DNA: TGTGCCAGCAGTGGAAGACTAGTTACAGATACGCAGTATTTT.

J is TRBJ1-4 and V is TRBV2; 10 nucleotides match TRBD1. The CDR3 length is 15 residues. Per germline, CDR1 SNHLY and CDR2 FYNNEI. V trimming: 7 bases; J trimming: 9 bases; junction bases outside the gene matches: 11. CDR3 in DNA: TGTGCCAGCAAGATTGGGACAGGGGACGCGAAAAAACTGTTTTTT. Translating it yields CASKIGTGDAKKLFF.

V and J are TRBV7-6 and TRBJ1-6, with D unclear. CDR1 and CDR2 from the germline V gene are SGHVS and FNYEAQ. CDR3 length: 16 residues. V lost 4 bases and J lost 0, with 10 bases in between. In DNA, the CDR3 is TGTGCCAGCAGCTCGGGCCGCAGCTCCTATAATTCACCCCTCCACTTT. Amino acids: CASSSGRSSYNSPLHF. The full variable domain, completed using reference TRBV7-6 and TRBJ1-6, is GAGVSQSPRYKVTKRGQDVALRCDPISGHVSLYWYRQALGQGPEFLTYFNYEAQQDKSGLPNDRFSAERPEGSISTLTIQRTEQRDSAMYRCASSSGRSSYNSPLHFGNGTRLTVT.

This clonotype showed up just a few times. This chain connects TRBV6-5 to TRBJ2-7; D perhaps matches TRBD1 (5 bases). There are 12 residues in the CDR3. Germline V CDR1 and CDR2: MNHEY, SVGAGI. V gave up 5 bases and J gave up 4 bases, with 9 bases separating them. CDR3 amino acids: CASSPAGYEQYF. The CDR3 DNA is TGTGCCAGCAGTCCCGCAGGGTACGAGCAGTACTTC.

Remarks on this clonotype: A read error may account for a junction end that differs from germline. The CDR3 loop is CAGSFIGNEQFF. In DNA, the CDR3 is TGTGCCGGCAGTTTTATAGGGAATGAGCAGTTCTTC. The gene calls are TRBV27 and TRBJ2-5; D remains ambiguous. The J call may be incorrect, as the DNA end agrees better with TRBJ2-1. Germline V gene sequence: CDR1 MNHEY, CDR2 SMNVEV (reference sequence). The CDR3 contains 12 residues.

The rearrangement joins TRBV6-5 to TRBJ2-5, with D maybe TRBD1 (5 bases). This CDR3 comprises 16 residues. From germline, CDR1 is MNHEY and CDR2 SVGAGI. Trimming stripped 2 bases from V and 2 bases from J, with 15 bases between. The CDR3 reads CASSYGAGLGQETQYF. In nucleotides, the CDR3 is TGTGCCAGCAGTTACGGGGCAGGGCTGGGACAAGAGACCCAGTACTTC.

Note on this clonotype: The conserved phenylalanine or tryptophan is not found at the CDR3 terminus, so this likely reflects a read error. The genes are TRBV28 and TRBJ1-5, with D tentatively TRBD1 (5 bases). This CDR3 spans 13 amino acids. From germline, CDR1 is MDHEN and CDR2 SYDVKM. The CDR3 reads CASSWGGNQPQHL. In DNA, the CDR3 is TGCGCCAGCAGCTGGGGGGGCAATCAGCCCCAGCATCTT.

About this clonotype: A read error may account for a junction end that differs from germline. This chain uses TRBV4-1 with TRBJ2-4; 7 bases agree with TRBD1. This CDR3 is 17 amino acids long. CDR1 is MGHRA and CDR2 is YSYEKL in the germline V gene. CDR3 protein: CVSSQGVGETAKNIQYF. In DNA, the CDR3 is TGCGTCAGCAGCCAGGGGGTAGGGGAAACGGCCAAAAACATTCAGTACTTC.

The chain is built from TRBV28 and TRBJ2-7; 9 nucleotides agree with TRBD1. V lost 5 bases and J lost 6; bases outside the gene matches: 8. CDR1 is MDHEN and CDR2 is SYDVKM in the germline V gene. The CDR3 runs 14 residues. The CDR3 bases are TGTGCCAGCAGTGCCGGGACAGGGTTGCGCGAGCAGTACTTC. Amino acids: CASSAGTGLREQYF.